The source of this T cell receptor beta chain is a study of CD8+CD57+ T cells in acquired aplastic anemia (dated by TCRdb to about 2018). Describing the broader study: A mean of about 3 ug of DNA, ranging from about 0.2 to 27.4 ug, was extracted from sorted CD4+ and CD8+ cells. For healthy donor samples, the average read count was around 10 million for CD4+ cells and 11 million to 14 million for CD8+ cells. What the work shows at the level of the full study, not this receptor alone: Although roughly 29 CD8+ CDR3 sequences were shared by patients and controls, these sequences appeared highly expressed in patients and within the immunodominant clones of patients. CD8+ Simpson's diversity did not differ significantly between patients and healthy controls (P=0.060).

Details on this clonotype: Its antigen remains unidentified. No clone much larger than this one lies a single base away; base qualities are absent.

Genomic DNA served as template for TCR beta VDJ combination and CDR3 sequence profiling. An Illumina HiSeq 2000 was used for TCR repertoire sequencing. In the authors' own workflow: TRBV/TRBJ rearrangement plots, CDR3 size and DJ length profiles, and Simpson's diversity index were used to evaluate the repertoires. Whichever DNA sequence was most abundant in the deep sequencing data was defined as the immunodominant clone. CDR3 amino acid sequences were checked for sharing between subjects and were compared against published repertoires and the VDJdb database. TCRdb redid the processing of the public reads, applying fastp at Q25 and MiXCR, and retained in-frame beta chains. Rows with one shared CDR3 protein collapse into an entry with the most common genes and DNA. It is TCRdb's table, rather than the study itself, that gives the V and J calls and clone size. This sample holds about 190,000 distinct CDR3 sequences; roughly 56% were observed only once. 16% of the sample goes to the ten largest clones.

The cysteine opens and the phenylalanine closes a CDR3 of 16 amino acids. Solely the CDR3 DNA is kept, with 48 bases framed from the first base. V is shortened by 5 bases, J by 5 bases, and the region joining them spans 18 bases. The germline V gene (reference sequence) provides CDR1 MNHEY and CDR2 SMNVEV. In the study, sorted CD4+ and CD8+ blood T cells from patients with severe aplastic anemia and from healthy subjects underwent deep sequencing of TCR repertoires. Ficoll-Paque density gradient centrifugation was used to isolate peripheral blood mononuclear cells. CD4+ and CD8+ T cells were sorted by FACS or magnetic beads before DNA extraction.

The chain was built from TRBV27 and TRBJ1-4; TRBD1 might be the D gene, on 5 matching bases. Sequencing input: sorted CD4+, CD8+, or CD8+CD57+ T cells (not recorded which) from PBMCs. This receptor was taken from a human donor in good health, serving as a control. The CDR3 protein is CASSRLEGTANEKLFF. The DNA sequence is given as TGTGCCAGCAGTCGCCTGGAGGGGACGGCCAATGAAAAACTGTTTTTT.